These T cell receptor beta chains were read from a single sample in a study of tumor and adjacent non-tumor tissue in lung cancer. In TCRdb, the multiplex PCR reads were re-called with MiXCR into one record per CDR3 protein. The sample consists of some 100,000 distinct CDR3 sequences, 50% to 70% of them appearing once. The sample comprised distant non-tumor lung tissue. The receptor source for this set is a man aged 55 to 70 with non-small cell lung cancer. Each CDR3 is given with its conserved first and last residue. D genes are given only for firm matches. Some rows mark clone size as missing; the rest say once, few, many or name a class of expanded clone.

>TRBJ1-2|NA|TRBD1|14|TRBV13
TGTTCCAGCAGCTCAGACAGGGGGCTTTTAGGCTACACCTTC
CSSSSDRGLLGYTF
>TRBJ2-1|NA|TRBD1|16|TRBV4-3
TGCGCCAGCTGCCAAGATCCTTCAGGGGGCCGGAATGAGGAGTTCTTC
CASCQDPSGGRNEEFF
>TRBJ2-3|many|TRBD1|15|TRBV12-3/TRBV12-4
TGTGCCAGCAGATCGACAGGGTCTAGGGCAGATACGCAGTATTTT
CASRSTGSRADTQYF
>TRBJ2-1|NA|NA|19|TRBV12-3/TRBV12-4
TGTGCCAGCGGTTTAGTGAACGACCCTTCCGGGATCCTTTACAATAAACAGTTCTTC
CASGLVNDPSGILYNKQFF
>TRBJ1-5|NA|NA|15|TRBV5-5
TGTGCCAGCAGCGGAATCCGGGACTCCAATCAGCCCCAGCTCTTT
CASSGIRDSNQPQLF
>TRBJ2-1|NA|NA|17|TRBV21-1
TGTGCCAGCAGCAAAGGGTCTAGCGGGAGTCGGCGCAATGAGCGGTTCTTC
CASSKGSSGSRRNERFF
>TRBJ2-1|few|TRBD2|13|TRBV25-1
TGTGCCAGCTCCCGGACTAGCGTCAATGAGCAGTTCTTC
CASSRTSVNEQFF
>TRBJ2-5|NA|TRBD1|14|TRBV29-1
TGCAGCGTTGACTGGGGACAGGGGTTGGAGACCCAATACTTC
CSVDWGQGLETQYF
>TRBJ2-7|NA|NA|12|TRBV12-3/TRBV12-4
TGTGTCAGCAGTTTAGGGGTCGGGACTCCTCCCTTC
CVSSLGVGTPPF
>TRBJ2-1|NA|NA|15|TRBV24-1
TGTACCACCAGTGATTCCCTTGGCAAGTACAATGAGCAGTTCTTC
CTTSDSLGKYNEQFF
>TRBJ1-5|few|NA|13|TRBV2
TGTGCCAGCGGTTTCACGGGCAATCAGCCCCAGCATTTT
CASGFTGNQPQHF
>TRBJ2-7|once|NA|12|TRBV10-3
TGTGTCATCAGTGAAGTGGGGAACGATCAGTACTTC
CVISEVGNDQYF
>TRBJ1-2|NA|NA|11|TRBV29-1
TGCAGCGTTGAGGGGGTCTATGGCTACATCTTC
CSVEGVYGYIF
>TRBJ1-1|many|NA|13|TRBV30
TGTGCCTGGAGTGACTGGGGGGGCCGGGAAGCTTTCTTT
CAWSDWGGREAFF
>TRBJ2-5|many|TRBD2|14|TRBV13
TGTGCCAGCAGCTCCGGCGGGGGGAGAGAGACCCAGTACTTC
CASSSGGGRETQYF
>TRBJ2-7|NA|TRBD2|15|TRBV11-3
TGTGTCAGTAGGAGGGCTAGCGGGTGCTCTTACGAGCAGTACTTC
CVSRRASGCSYEQYF
>TRBJ1-2|many|NA|13|TRBV5-1
TGCGCCAGCAGCTTGGACGGCATCAACGGCTACACCTTC
CASSLDGINGYTF
>TRBJ2-1|many|NA|15|TRBV12-3/TRBV12-4
TGTGCCAGCAGTTTAGACAGGCGTGCCTACAATGAGCAGTTCTTC
CASSLDRRAYNEQFF
>TRBJ2-7|many|NA|14|TRBV5-6
TGTGCCAGCAGCTTGGAACTAGCTGGCTACGAGCAGTACTTC
CASSLELAGYEQYF
>TRBJ1-1|many|NA|14|TRBV10-3
TGTGCCATCAGGACCGTGGGGGTGAACACTGAAGCTTTCTTT
CAIRTVGVNTEAFF
>TRBJ1-1|NA|NA|13|TRBV11-3
TGTACCAGCAGCCAGACAGGGAACACTGAAGCTTTCTTT
CTSSQTGNTEAFF
>TRBJ1-5|NA|TRBD1|16|TRBV4-1
TGCGCCAACAGCCAAAGACAGGACAGGGGTAATCAGCCCCAGCATTTT
CANSQRQDRGNQPQHF
>TRBJ1-5|NA|NA|15|TRBV6-5
TGTATCAGCAGACCGGGAAGATGGGGCAATCGGCCCCAGCATTTT
CISRPGRWGNRPQHF
>TRBJ1-6|NA|NA|18|TRBV4-1
TGCGCCAACAGCCAAGATCGTGGCAGGAGCTCCTATAATACACCCCTCCACTTT
CANSQDRGRSSYNTPLHF
>TRBJ1-1|NA|TRBD1|16|TRBV7-9
TGTGCCAGCAGCGCAGGAGGGGGACAGCTGAACACTGAAGCTTTCTTT
CASSAGGGQLNTEAFF
>TRBJ2-1|NA|TRBD1|16|TRBV6-5
TGTGCCAGCAATAGACAGGGGAGCGGCTCCTACAATGAGCAGTTCTTC
CASNRQGSGSYNEQFF
>TRBJ1-2|NA|NA|14|TRBV20-1
TGCAGTGCTAGAGACCTTAACCTAGTGTCTGACTACACCTTC
CSARDLNLVSDYTF
>TRBJ2-5|NA|NA|13|TRBV6-2/TRBV6-3
TGTGCCAGCAGTAATACTAAGAAAGGGACCCAGTACTTC
CASSNTKKGTQYF
>TRBJ1-3|NA|NA|14|TRBV6-1
TGTGCCAGTAGTACCAGGTCCTCTGGAAACACCATATATTTT
CASSTRSSGNTIYF
>TRBJ2-7|many|NA|14|TRBV5-1
TGCGCCAGCAGCGATAGCGGTTCCTCCTACGAGCAGTACTTC
CASSDSGSSYEQYF
>TRBJ2-1|NA|NA|15|TRBV7-8
TGTGCCAGCAGCTCACCCGGGACAACCTACAATGAGCAGCTCTTC
CASSSPGTTYNEQLF
>TRBJ1-4|once|TRBD1|16|TRBV27
TGTGCCAGCAGCGGACAGGGCAGGGACTTTAGCGAAAAACTGTTTTTT
CASSGQGRDFSEKLFF
>TRBJ2-7|many|TRBD2|17|TRBV6-1
TGTGCCAGCAGTGAAGGGACTAGCGGTTTTCATACCTACGAGCAGTACTTC
CASSEGTSGFHTYEQYF
>TRBJ1-5|few|TRBD1|15|TRBV20-1
TGCAGTGCGGGGAATGACAGGGAAAGCAATCAGCCCCAGCATTTT
CSAGNDRESNQPQHF
>TRBJ1-1|NA|NA|13|TRBV6-6
TGTGCGAGCAGAAGACGCGGGGTGACTGAAGCTTTCTTT
CASRRRGVTEAFF
>TRBJ1-1|few|TRBD1|15|TRBV11-2
TGTGCCAGCAGCACCCCGACAGGGATGAATACTGAAGCTTTCTTT
CASSTPTGMNTEAFF
>TRBJ2-7|NA|TRBD1|13|TRBV28
TGTGCCAGCAGGGGACAGGGGGTTAGTGAGCAGTACTTC
CASRGQGVSEQYF
>TRBJ2-3|NA|NA|16|TRBV20-1
TGCAGTGCTAGGTCGCTGAGGGGACTTAGCACAGATACGCAGTATTTT
CSARSLRGLSTDTQYF
>TRBJ1-5|few|NA|12|TRBV20-1
TGCAGTGCTAGTTGGGTGGGCCAGCCCCAGCATTTT
CSASWVGQPQHF
>TRBJ2-5|many|TRBD1|14|TRBV5-4
TGTGCCAGCAGCCAAGGACAGGACCAAGAGACCCAGTACTTC
CASSQGQDQETQYF
>TRBJ2-3|NA|TRBD1|15|TRBV11-2
TGTGTCAGCAGCCATGCGGGACAGGGGACAGATACGCAGTATTTT
CVSSHAGQGTDTQYF
>TRBJ2-5|many|TRBD2|15|TRBV5-6
TGTGCCAGCAGCTTCGCGGGGGGGGGCCTGGAGACCCAGTACTTC
CASSFAGGGLETQYF
>TRBJ2-3|NA|NA|15|TRBV9
TGTGCCAGCAGCGTAACGGGGGATCTGGTTGATACGCAGTATTTC
CASSVTGDLVDTQYF
>TRBJ2-2|many|TRBD2|16|TRBV7-9
TGTGCCAGCAGTTTGGGACTAGCGGTGAACACCGGGGAGCTGTTTTTT
CASSLGLAVNTGELFF
>TRBJ1-2|NA|TRBD1|14|TRBV4-3
TGCGCCAGCAGCCGCGGAGACAGGGTTACTGGATACACCTTC
CASSRGDRVTGYTF